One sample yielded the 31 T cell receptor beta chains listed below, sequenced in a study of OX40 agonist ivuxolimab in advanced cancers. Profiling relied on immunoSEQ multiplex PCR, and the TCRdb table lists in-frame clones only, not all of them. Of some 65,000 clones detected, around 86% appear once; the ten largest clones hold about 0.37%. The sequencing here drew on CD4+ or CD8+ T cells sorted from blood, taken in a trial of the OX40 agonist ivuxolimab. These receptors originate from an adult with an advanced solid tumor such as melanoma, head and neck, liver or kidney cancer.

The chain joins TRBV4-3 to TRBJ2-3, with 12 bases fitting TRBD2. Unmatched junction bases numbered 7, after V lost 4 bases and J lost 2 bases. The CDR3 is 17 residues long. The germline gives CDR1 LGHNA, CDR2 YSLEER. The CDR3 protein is CASSPRLAGGNTDTQYF. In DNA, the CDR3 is TGCGCCAGCAGCCCCCGTCTAGCGGGGGGGAACACAGATACGCAGTATTTT.

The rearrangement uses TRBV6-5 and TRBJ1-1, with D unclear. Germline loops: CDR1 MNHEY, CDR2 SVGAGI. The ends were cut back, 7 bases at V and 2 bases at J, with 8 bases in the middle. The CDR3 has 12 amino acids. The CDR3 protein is CASKADNTEAFF. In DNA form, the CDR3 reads TGTGCCAGCAAGGCAGACAACACTGAAGCTTTCTTT.

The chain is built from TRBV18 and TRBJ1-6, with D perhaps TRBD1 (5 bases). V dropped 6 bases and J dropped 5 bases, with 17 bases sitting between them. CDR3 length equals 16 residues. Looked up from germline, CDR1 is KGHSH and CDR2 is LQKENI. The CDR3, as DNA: TGTGCCAGCTCCCCAAGGGGCGGAGCGGATAATTCACCCCTCCACTTT. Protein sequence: CASSPRGGADNSPLHF.

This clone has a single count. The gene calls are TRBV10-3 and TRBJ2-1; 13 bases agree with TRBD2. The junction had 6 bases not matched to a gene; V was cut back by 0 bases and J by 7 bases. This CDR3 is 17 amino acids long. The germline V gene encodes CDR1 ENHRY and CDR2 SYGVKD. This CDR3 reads CAISESGTSGASNEQFF. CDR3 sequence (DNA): TGTGCCATCAGTGAGTCGGGGACTAGCGGGGCCTCAAATGAGCAGTTCTTC.

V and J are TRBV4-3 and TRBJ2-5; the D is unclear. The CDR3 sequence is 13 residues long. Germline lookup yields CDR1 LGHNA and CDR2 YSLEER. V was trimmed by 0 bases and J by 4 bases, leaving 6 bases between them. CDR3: CASSQDNGETQYF. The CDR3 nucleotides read TGCGCCAGCAGCCAAGATAACGGAGAGACCCAGTACTTC.

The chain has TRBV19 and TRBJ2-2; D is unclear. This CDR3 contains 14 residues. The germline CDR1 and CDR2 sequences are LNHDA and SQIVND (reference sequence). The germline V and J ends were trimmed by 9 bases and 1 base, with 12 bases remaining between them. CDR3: CASRWDVNTGELFF. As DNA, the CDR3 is TGTGCCAGCCGGTGGGATGTGAACACCGGGGAGCTGTTTTTT.

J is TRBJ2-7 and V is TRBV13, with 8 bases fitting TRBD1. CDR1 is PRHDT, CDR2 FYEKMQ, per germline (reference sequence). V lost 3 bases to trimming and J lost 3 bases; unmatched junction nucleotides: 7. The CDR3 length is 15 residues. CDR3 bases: TGTGCCAGCAGCTTTTCCGGGACAGGCGTCTACGAGCAGTACTTC. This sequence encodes CASSFSGTGVYEQYF.

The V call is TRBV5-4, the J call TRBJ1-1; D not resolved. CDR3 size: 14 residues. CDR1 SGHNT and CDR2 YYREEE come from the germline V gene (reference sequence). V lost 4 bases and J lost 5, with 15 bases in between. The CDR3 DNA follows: TGTGCCAGCAGCCCCCAGCCCCGTTGGACTGAAGCTTTCTTT. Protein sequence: CASSPQPRWTEAFF.

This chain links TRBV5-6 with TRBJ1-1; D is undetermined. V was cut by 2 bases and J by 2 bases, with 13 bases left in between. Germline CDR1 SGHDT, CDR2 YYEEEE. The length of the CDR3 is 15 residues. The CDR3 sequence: CASSLRVHINTEAFF. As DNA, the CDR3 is TGTGCCAGCAGCTTACGGGTACACATAAACACTGAAGCTTTCTTT.

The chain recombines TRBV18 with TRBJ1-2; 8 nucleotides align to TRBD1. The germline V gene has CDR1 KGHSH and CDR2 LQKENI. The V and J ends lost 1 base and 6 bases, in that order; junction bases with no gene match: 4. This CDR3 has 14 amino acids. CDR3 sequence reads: CASSPQTGVDGYTF. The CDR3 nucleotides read TGTGCCAGCTCACCACAGACAGGGGTTGATGGCTACACCTTC.

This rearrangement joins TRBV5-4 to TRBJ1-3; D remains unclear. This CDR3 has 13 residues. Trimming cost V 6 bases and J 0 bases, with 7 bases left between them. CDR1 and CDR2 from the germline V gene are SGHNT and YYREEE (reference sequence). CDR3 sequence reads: CASTRSSGNTIYF. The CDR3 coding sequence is TGTGCCAGCACTAGGAGCTCTGGAAACACCATATATTTT.

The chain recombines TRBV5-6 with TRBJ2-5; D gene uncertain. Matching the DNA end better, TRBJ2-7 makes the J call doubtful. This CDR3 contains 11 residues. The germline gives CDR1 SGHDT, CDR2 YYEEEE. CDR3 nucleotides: TGTGCCAGCAGCTTGGAATACGAGCAGTACTTC. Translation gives CASSLEYEQYF.

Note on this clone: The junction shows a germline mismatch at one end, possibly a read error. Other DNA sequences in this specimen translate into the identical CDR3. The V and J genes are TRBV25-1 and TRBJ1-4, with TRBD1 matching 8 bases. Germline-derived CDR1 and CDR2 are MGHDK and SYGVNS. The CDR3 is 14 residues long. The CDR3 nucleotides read TGTGCCAGCAGTGAGGCCAGGGGGCTTGAAAAATTGTTTTTT. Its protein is CASSEARGLEKLFF.

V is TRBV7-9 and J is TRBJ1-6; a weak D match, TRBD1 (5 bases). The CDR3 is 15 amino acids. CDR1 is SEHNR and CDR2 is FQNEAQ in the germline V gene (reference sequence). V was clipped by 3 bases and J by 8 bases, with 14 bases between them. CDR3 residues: CASSFGQGRDSPLHF. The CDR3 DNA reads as TGTGCCAGCAGCTTCGGTCAGGGAAGGGATTCACCCCTCCACTTT.

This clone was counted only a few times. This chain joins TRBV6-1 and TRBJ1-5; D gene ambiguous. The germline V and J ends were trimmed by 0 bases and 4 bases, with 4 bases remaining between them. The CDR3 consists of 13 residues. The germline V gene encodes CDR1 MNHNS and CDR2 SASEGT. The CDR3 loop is CASSEASNQPQHF. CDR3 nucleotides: TGTGCCAGCAGTGAAGCTAGTAATCAGCCCCAGCATTTT.

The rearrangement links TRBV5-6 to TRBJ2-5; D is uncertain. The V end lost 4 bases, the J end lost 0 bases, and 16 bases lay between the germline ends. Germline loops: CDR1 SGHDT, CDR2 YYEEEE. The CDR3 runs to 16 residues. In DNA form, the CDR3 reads TGTGCCAGCAGCCCTCCCCTCACCAGGTACCAAGAGACCCAGTACTTC. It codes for CASSPPLTRYQETQYF.

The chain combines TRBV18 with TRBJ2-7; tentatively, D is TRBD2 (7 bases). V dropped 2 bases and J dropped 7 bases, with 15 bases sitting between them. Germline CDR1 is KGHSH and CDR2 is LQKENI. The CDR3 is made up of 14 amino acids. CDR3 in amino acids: CASSPGGATREQYF. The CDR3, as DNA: TGTGCCAGCTCACCAGGGGGGGCTACGCGGGAGCAGTACTTC.

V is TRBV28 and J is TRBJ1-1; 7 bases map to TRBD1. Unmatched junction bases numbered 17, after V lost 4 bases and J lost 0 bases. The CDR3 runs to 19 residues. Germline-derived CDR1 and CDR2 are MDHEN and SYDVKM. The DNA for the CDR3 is TGTGCCAGCAGTTACTCCCGGGACAGTTGGCCTGCTATGAACACTGAAGCTTTCTTT. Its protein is CASSYSRDSWPAMNTEAFF. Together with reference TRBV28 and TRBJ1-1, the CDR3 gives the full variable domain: DVKVTQSSRYLVKRTGEKVFLECVQDMDHENMFWYRQDPGLGLRLIYFSYDVKMKEKGDIPEGYSVSREKKERFSLILESASTNQTSMYLCASSYSRDSWPAMNTEAFFGQGTRLTVV.

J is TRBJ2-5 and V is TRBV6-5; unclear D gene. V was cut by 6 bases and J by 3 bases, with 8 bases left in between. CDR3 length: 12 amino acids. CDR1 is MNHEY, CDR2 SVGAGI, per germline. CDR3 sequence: CASRDPKETQYF. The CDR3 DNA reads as TGTGCCAGCAGGGACCCCAAAGAGACCCAGTACTTC.

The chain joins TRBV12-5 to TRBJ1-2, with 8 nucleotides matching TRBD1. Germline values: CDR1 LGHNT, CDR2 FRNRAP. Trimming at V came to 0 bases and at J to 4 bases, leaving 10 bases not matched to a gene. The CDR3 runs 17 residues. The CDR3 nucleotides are TGTGCTAGTGGTTTGGTAACCGAGGACAGGGACGTCTATGGCTACACCTTC. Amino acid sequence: CASGLVTEDRDVYGYTF.

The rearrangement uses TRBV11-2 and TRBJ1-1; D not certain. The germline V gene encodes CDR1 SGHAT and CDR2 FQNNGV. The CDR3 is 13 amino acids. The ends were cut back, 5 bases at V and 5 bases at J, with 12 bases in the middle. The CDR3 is CASSPPVGTEAFF. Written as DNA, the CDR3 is TGTGCCAGCAGCCCACCAGTGGGAACTGAAGCTTTCTTT.

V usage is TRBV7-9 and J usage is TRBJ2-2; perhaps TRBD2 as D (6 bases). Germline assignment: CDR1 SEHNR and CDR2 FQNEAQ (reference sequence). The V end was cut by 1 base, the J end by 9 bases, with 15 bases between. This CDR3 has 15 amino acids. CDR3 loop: CASSLGRGGIRELFF. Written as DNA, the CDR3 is TGTGCCAGCAGCTTAGGTCGTGGGGGGATACGGGAGCTGTTTTTT.

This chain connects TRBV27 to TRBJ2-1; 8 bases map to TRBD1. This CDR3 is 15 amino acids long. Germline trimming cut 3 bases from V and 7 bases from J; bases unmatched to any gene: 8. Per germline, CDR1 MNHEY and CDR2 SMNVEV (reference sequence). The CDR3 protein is CASSFQGAGRNEQFF. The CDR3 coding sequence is TGTGCCAGCAGTTTTCAGGGGGCCGGTCGGAATGAGCAGTTCTTC.

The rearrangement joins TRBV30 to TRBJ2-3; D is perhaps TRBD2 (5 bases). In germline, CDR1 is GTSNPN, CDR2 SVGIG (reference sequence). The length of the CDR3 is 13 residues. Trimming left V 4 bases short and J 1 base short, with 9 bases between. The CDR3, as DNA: TGTGCCTGGACGGGGTCCCGCACAGATACGCAGTATTTT. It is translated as CAWTGSRTDTQYF.

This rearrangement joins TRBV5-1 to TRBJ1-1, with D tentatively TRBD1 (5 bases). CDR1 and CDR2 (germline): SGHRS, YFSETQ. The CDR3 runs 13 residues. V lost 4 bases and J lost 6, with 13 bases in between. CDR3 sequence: CASSHHRLAEAFF. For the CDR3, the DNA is TGCGCCAGCAGCCACCACAGGCTGGCTGAAGCTTTCTTT.

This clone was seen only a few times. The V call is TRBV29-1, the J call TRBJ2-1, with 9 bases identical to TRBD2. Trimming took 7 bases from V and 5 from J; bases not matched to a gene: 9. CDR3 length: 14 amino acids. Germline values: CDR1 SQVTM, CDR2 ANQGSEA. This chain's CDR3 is CSALRQRGDNEQFF. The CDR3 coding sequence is TGCAGCGCCCTCCGGCAGCGGGGGGACAATGAGCAGTTCTTC.

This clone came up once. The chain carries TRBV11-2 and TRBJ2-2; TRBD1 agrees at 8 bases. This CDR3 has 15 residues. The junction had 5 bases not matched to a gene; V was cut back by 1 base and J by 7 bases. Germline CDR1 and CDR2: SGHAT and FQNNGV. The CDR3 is CASSLAWTGHGELFF. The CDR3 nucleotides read TGTGCCAGCAGCTTAGCCTGGACAGGGCACGGGGAGCTGTTTTTT.

The CDR3 loop reads CASMGFGTTDTQYF. In nucleotides, the CDR3 is TGTGCCAGCATGGGGTTCGGAACCACAGATACGCAGTATTTT. This sequence joins TRBV7-9 and TRBJ2-3, with D hard to call. V lost 7 bases and J lost 2, with 13 bases in between. The CDR3 runs to 14 residues. CDR1 and CDR2 from the germline V gene are SEHNR and FQNEAQ (reference sequence).

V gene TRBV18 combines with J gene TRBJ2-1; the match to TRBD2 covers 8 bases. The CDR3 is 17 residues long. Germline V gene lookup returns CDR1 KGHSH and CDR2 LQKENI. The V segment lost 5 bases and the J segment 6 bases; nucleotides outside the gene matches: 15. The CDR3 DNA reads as TGTGCCAGCTCATCGAGAACGGGGGGGGATTTCAGCAATGAGCAGTTCTTC. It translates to CASSSRTGGDFSNEQFF.

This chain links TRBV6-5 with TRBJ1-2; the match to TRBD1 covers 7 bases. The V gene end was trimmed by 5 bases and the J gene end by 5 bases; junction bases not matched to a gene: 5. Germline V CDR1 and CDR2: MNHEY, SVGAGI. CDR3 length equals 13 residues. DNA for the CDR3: TGTGCCAGCAGTGGCGGGACAGCTTATGGCTACACCTTC. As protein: CASSGGTAYGYTF.

The CDR3 is CASRRTEGREKLFF. The CDR3 nucleotides are TGTGCCAGTAGGAGGACGGAGGGGCGGGAAAAACTGTTTTTT. The V gene is TRBV19, the J gene TRBJ1-4; D is perhaps TRBD1 (5 bases). CDR1 is LNHDA, CDR2 SQIVND, per germline (reference sequence). V lost 6 bases, J lost 8 bases, and 16 bases lay in between. The CDR3 has 14 residues.